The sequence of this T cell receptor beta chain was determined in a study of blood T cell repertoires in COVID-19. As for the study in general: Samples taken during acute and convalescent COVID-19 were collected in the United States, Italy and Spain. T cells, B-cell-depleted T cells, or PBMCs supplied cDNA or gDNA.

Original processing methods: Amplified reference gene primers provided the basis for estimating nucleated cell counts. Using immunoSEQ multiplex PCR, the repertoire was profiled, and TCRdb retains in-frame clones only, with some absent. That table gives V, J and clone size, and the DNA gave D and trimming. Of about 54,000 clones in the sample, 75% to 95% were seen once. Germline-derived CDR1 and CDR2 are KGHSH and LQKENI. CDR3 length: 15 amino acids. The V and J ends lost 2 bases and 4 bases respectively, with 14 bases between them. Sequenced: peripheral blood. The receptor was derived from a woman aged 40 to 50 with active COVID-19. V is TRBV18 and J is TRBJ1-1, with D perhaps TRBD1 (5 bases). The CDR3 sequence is CASSPALGGGTEAFF. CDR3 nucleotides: TGTGCCAGCTCACCAGCCCTGGGGGGTGGCACTGAAGCTTTCTTT. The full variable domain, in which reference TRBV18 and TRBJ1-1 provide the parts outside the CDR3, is NAGVMQNPRHLVRRRGQEARLRCSPMKGHSHVYWYRQLPEEGLKFMVYLQKENIIDESGMPKERFSAEFPKEGPSILRIQQVVRGDSAAYFCASSPALGGGTEAFFGQGTRLTVV.